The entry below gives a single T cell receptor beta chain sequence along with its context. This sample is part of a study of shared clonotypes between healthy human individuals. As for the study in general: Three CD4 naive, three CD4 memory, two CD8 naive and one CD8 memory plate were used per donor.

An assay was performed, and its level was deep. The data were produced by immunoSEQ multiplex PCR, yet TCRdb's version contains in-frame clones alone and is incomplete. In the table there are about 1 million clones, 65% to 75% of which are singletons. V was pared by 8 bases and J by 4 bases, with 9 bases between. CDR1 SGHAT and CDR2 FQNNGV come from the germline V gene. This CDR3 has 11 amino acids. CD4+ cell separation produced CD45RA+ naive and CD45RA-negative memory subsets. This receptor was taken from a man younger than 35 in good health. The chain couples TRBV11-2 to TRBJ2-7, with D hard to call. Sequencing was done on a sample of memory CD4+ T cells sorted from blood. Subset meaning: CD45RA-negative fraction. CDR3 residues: CASGNGYEQYF. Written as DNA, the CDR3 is TGTGCCAGCGGAAATGGGTACGAGCAGTACTTC.